The 19 T cell receptor beta chains listed next were all sequenced from one sample in a study of blood T cell repertoires in COVID-19. Clones were sequenced by immunoSEQ multiplex PCR, and TCRdb holds only the in-frame ones, with some missing. The sample includes about 75,000 clones, 88% seen only once; the top ten take roughly a fifth. The sequencing input was peripheral blood. The receptors shown here come from a human donor in a cohort sampled during active COVID-19.

J is TRBJ1-1 and V is TRBV7-3; D not certain. Germline V gene sequence: CDR1 SGHTA, CDR2 FQGTGA. The V gene lost 3 bases and the J gene lost 2 bases, with 7 bases spanning the gap. This CDR3 contains 13 residues. The CDR3 here is CASSLEGNTEAFF. The CDR3 nucleotides are TGTGCCAGCAGCTTGGAGGGAAACACTGAAGCTTTCTTT.

This clone was counted a single time. This sequence joins TRBV9 and TRBJ2-1; TRBD2 agrees at 8 bases. Germline V gene lookup returns CDR1 SGDLS and CDR2 YYNGEE. Trimming took 0 bases from V and 1 from J; bases not matched to a gene: 0. The CDR3 extends over 15 amino acids. The CDR3 nucleotides read TGTGCCAGCAGCGTAGTAGCGGGGTCCTACAATGAGCAGTTCTTC. Protein product: CASSVVAGSYNEQFF.

The CDR3 sequence: CASSQGPRGDQETQYF. In nucleotides, the CDR3 is TGCGCCAGCAGCCAAGGTCCGCGAGGAGACCAAGAGACCCAGTACTTC. V usage is TRBV4-1 and J usage is TRBJ2-5, with D unresolved. Germline CDR1 reads MGHRA; CDR2 reads YSYEKL. The CDR3 contains 16 residues. V lost 1 base and J 0 bases, leaving 12 bases between the germline ends.

This chain uses TRBV6-4 with TRBJ2-1, with D maybe TRBD2 (5 bases). The CDR3 totals 12 residues. Germline loops: CDR1 MRHNA, CDR2 SNTAGT. V lost 7 bases to trimming and J lost 6 bases, with 10 bases between them. As DNA, the CDR3 is TGTGCCAGCAATGGGAGTTGCAATGAGCAGTTCTTC. Translated, it gives CASNGSCNEQFF.

This clone was detected only once. This rearrangement joins TRBV2 to TRBJ1-4; 10 bases match TRBD1. The CDR3 runs 14 residues. V shed 6 bases, J shed 8 bases, and the junction held 6 bases outside the gene matches. In germline, CDR1 is SNHLY, CDR2 FYNNEI. In DNA, the CDR3 is TGTGCCAGCAGCCAGACAGGGGGCAACGAAAAACTGTTTTTT. It translates to CASSQTGGNEKLFF.

The chain uses TRBV5-1 and TRBJ2-3; D is perhaps TRBD2 (6 bases). The length of the CDR3 is 16 residues. Germline V lookup: CDR1 SGHRS, CDR2 YFSETQ. V shed 3 bases and J shed 3 bases, with 17 bases lying between them. The CDR3 DNA follows: TGCGCCAGCAGCTCTCCCGGGTCCGCGGGGACAGATACGCAGTATTTT. It is translated as CASSSPGSAGTDTQYF.

This rearrangement joins TRBV19 to TRBJ1-5, with 10 nucleotides matching TRBD1. Germline V gene data show CDR1 as LNHDA and CDR2 as SQIVND (reference sequence). This CDR3 has 15 amino acids. Trimming removed 6 bases from V and 5 bases from J; junction bases left unmatched: 7. The DNA for the CDR3 is TGTGCCAGTAGCACGGGGGGACAGGGGTATCAGCCCCAGCATTTT. Amino acids: CASSTGGQGYQPQHF.

This chain connects TRBV11-2 to TRBJ2-5; D possibly corresponds to TRBD2 (5 bases). CDR1 is SGHAT, CDR2 FQNNGV, per germline. This CDR3 is 15 amino acids long. The V gene lost 5 bases and the J gene lost 2 bases, with 15 bases spanning the gap. The CDR3 DNA sequence: TGTGCCAGCAGCCCCACCCCAGCGGAACAAGAGACCCAGTACTTC. This gives the protein CASSPTPAEQETQYF.

This chain connects TRBV19 to TRBJ2-1; TRBD2 agrees at 12 bases. The CDR3 sequence is 17 residues long. V was pared by 1 base and J by 11 bases, with 12 bases of the junction left unmatched. Germline CDR1 and CDR2: LNHDA and SQIVND (reference sequence). The CDR3 sequence: CASSIGPGTSGRRQQFF. CDR3 bases: TGTGCCAGTAGTATAGGCCCTGGGACTAGCGGGCGAAGGCAGCAGTTCTTC.

This chain links TRBV4-1 with TRBJ2-7; 11 positions agree with TRBD2. Germline CDR1 and CDR2: MGHRA and YSYEKL. This CDR3 contains 16 residues. With 0 bases clipped from V and 2 bases from J, the junction kept 3 bases outside the gene matches. The CDR3: CASSQDSGRAPYEQYF. Here the CDR3 DNA reads TGCGCCAGCAGCCAAGATAGCGGGAGGGCCCCCTACGAGCAGTACTTC.

The chain recombines TRBV29-1 with TRBJ2-1; D may be TRBD1 (5 bases). V was clipped by 4 bases and J by 7 bases, with 11 bases between them. The CDR3 runs to 12 residues. Germline CDR1 reads SQVTM; CDR2 reads ANQGSEA. The CDR3 region has the DNA TGCAGCGTTGGCTCAGGGTGGAATGAGCAGTTCTTC. It encodes CSVGSGWNEQFF.

The CDR3, as DNA: TGTGCCAGCAGTTACTCGGGACAGCAAGAGACCCAGTACTTC. Its protein is CASSYSGQQETQYF. This chain connects TRBV6-2 or TRBV6-3 to TRBJ2-5; the match to TRBD1 covers 7 bases. This CDR3 comprises 14 residues. The germline V gene encodes CDR1 MNHEY and CDR2 SVGEGT. The J segment lost 2 bases and the V segment lost 0 bases, leaving 0 bases of the junction unmatched.

In this sample, this clone turned up once. The V call is TRBV4-1, the J call TRBJ2-6; the D gene is possibly TRBD1 (5 bases). The CDR3 is 16 residues long. Looked up from germline, CDR1 is MGHRA and CDR2 is YSYEKL. Between the trimmed V and J ends, which lost 4 bases and 0 bases, there was a span of 10 bases. The CDR3 DNA reads as TGCGCCAGCAGCCGAACAGGTAACTCTGGGGCCAACGTCCTGACTTTC. It is translated as CASSRTGNSGANVLTF.

The rearrangement uses TRBV19 and TRBJ1-5; the D gene is possibly TRBD1 (6 bases). Trimming took off 7 bases at V and 10 bases at J, with 23 bases between the two ends. Germline CDR1 is LNHDA and CDR2 is SQIVND (reference sequence). The CDR3 extends over 15 amino acids. Here the CDR3 reads CASIEGDRSTGPQHF. The CDR3, as DNA: TGTGCCAGTATTGAGGGGGATAGGTCCACGGGCCCCCAGCATTTT.

The chain recombines TRBV7-9 with TRBJ2-1, with 10 bases matching TRBD2. Germline V gene sequence: CDR1 SEHNR, CDR2 FQNEAQ (reference sequence). Trimming at V came to 5 bases and at J to 3 bases, leaving 7 bases not matched to a gene. There are 16 residues in the CDR3. This chain's CDR3 is CASSGSSSGGYNEQFF. CDR3 bases: TGTGCCAGCAGCGGTTCTTCTAGCGGGGGCTACAATGAGCAGTTCTTC.

The CDR3 reads CASSLVRQGIDTQYF. The CDR3 DNA reads as TGTGCCAGCAGCTTAGTCAGACAGGGAATAGATACGCAGTATTTT. The rearrangement joins TRBV11-3 to TRBJ2-3; 7 bases line up with TRBD1. V lost 1 base and J lost 5; bases outside the gene matches: 6. This CDR3 is 15 amino acids long. CDR1 is SGHNT and CDR2 is YENEEA in the germline V gene.

V is TRBV20-1 and J is TRBJ1-5; 7 nucleotides agree with TRBD1. The CDR3 extends over 13 amino acids. Unmatched junction bases numbered 6, after V lost 3 bases and J lost 7 bases. From germline, CDR1 is DFQATT and CDR2 SNEGSKA (reference sequence). The CDR3 nucleotides are TGCAGTGCTAGTTACAGGGGCTGGCAGCCCCAGCATTTT. Amino acids: CSASYRGWQPQHF.

The chain recombines TRBV5-6 with TRBJ2-7; 11 nucleotides align to TRBD2. Germline lookup yields CDR1 SGHDT and CDR2 YYEEEE. Unmatched junction bases numbered 7, after V lost 2 bases and J lost 0 bases. The CDR3 consists of 17 residues. The CDR3 region is CASSFTGTSGSSYEQYF. The CDR3 nucleotides read TGTGCCAGCAGCTTTACCGGGACTAGCGGCAGCTCCTACGAGCAGTACTTC.

The table lists this clone with many counts. The chain links TRBV11-1 to TRBJ2-1; D might be TRBD2 (6 bases). The germline V gene has CDR1 SGHAT and CDR2 FQDESV (reference sequence). The CDR3 contains 16 residues. Trimming stripped 5 bases from V and 2 bases from J, with 16 bases between. Here the CDR3 reads CASSLFRDSAYNEQFF. The CDR3, as DNA: TGTGCCAGCAGCCTCTTCCGGGACTCAGCCTACAATGAGCAGTTCTTC.